This T cell receptor beta chain was captured in a study of circulating and synovial CD4+ cells in juvenile arthritis. This CDR3 has 14 residues. Germline V lookup: CDR1 MNHEY, CDR2 SVGAGI. The V gene lost 4 bases and the J gene lost 5 bases, with 14 bases spanning the gap. Note on this clone: What it recognizes is unknown.

The study, taken as a whole, reports: These repertoires were less diverse than bulk blood CD4 repertoires.

Assay used: immunoSEQ multiplex PCR; TCRdb lists only in-frame clones, some missing. The table shows about 34,000 clones, with nearly 97% occurring only once. Samples derive from patients with active juvenile idiopathic arthritis. The sample was CD4+ T cells from blood. This TCR was recovered from a human donor with juvenile idiopathic arthritis. The chain joins TRBV6-5 to TRBJ1-1; possibly TRBD1 for D (6 bases). The CDR3: CASSSTGIGTEAFF. CDR3 in DNA: TGTGCCAGCAGTTCTACAGGGATTGGAACTGAAGCTTTCTTT.